Here is one T cell receptor (beta chain) with its context. The sample originates from a study of T cell changes during pregnancy in multiple sclerosis. The CDR3 extends over 14 amino acids. The V and J ends lost 6 bases and 3 bases, in that order; junction bases with no gene match: 5. Germline CDR1 and CDR2: MNHEY and SVGAGI. TCRdb keeps only in-frame clones here, not all; method: immunoSEQ multiplex PCR. The sample yields 41,000 or so clones, 80% to 90% seen once. The sample was CD4+ T cells from peripheral blood mononuclear cells, taken in the first trimester of pregnancy. This receptor was identified in a female donor with multiple sclerosis, enrolled in a pregnancy study. This chain links TRBV6-5 with TRBJ2-7, with 10 bases that match TRBD2. CDR3 loop: CASSPGLAIYEQYF. DNA of the CDR3: TGTGCCAGCAGCCCGGGACTAGCGATCTACGAGCAGTACTTC.